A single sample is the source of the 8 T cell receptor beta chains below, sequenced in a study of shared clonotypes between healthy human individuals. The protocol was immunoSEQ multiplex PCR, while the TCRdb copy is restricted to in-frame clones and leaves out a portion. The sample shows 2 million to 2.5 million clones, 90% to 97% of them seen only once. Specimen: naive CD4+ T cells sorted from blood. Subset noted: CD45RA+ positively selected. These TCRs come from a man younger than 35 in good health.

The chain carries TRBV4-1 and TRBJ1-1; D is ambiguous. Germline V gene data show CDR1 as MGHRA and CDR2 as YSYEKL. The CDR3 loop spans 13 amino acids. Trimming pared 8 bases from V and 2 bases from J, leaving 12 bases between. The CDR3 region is CASQKGPNTEAFF. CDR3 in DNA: TGCGCCAGCCAGAAAGGGCCTAACACTGAAGCTTTCTTT.

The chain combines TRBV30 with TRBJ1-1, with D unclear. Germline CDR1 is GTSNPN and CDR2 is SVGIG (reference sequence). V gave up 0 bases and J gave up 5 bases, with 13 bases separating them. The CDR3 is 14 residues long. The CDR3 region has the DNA TGTGCCTGGAGTGTAACCAGGTCGAGTACTGAAGCTTTCTTT. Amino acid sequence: CAWSVTRSSTEAFF.

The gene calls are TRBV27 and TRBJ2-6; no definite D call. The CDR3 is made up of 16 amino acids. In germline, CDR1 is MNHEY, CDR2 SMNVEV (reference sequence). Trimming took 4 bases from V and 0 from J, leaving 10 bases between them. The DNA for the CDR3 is TGTGCCAGCAGTTCGTATGGATTCTCTGGGGCCAACGTCCTGACTTTC. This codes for CASSSYGFSGANVLTF.

The CDR3 region is CASSFGTGVQETQYF. CDR3 sequence (DNA): TGTGCCAGCAGCTTCGGGACAGGGGTACAAGAGACCCAGTACTTC. The chain recombines TRBV11-3 with TRBJ2-5; 10 bases fit TRBD1. This CDR3 is 15 amino acids long. Germline V gene lookup returns CDR1 SGHNT and CDR2 YENEEA. After removal of 3 bases from V and 2 bases from J, the junction contained 3 bases not matched to a gene.

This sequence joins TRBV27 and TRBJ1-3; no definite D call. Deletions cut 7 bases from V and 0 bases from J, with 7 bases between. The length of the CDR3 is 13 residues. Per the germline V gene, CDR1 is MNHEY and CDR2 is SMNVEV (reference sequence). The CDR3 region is CASTTLSGNTIYF. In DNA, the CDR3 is TGTGCCAGCACTACCCTCTCTGGAAACACCATATATTTT.

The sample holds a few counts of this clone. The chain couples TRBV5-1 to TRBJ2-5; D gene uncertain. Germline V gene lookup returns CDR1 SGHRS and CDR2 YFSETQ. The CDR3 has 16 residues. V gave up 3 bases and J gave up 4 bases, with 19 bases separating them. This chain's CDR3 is CASSSQLTGPRETQYF. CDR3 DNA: TGCGCCAGCAGCTCTCAACTAACTGGGCCGAGAGAGACCCAGTACTTC.

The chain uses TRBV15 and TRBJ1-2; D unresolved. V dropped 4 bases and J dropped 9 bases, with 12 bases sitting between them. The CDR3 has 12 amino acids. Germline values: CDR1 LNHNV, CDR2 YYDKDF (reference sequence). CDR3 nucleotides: TGTGCCACCAGCACAGTTTCGAGGAGCTACACCTTC. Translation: CATSTVSRSYTF.

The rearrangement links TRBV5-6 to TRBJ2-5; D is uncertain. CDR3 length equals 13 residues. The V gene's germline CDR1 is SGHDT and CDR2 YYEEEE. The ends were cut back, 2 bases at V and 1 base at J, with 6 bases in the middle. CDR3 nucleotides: TGTGCCAGCAGCTTTCTGATCCAAGAGACCCAGTACTTC. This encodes CASSFLIQETQYF.